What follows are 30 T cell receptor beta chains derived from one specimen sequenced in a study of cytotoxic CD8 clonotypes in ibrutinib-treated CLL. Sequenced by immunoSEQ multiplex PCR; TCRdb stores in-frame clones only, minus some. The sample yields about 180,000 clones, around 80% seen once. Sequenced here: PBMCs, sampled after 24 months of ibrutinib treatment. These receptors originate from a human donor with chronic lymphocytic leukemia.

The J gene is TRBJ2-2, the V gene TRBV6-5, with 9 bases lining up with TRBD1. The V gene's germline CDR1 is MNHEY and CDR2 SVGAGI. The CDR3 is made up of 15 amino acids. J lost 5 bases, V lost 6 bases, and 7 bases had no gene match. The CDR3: CASSSQGAGTGELFF. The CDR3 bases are TGTGCCAGCAGCTCACAGGGGGCCGGGACCGGGGAGCTGTTTTTT.

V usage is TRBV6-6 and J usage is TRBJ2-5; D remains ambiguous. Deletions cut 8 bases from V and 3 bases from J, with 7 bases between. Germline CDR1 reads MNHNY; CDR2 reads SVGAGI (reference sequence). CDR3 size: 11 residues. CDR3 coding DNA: TGTGCCAGCTTGGGTAAAGAGACCCAGTACTTC. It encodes CASLGKETQYF.

The CDR3 protein is CASSIWGLAGPSVENIQYF. As DNA, the CDR3 is TGTGCCAGCAGCATATGGGGACTAGCGGGGCCGAGCGTTGAAAACATTCAGTACTTC. The V gene is TRBV7-8, the J gene TRBJ2-4; 13 nucleotides line up with TRBD2. CDR1 is SGHVS and CDR2 is FQNEAQ in the germline V gene. V gave up 5 bases and J gave up 5 bases; unmatched junction bases: 15. The CDR3 is 19 amino acids.

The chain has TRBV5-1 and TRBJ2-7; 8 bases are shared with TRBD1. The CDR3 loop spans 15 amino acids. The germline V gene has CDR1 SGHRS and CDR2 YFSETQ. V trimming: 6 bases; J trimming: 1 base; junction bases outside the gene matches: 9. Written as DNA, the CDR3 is TGCGCCAGCACCCACGGGGACAGGAGTTCCTACGAGCAGTACTTC. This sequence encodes CASTHGDRSSYEQYF.

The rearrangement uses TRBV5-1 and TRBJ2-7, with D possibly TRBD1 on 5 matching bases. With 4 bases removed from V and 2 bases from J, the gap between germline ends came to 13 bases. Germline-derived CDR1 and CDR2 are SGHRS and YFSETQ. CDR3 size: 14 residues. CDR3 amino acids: CASSRLDRAYEQYF. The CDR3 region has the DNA TGCGCCAGCAGCCGCTTAGACAGAGCCTACGAGCAGTACTTC.

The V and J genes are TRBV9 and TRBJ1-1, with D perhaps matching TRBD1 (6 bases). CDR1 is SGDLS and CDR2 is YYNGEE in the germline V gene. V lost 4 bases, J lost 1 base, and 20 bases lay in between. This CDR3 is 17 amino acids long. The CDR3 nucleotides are TGTGCCAGCAGCCCCAAACCCGGGGGCAGGTGGAACACTGAAGCTTTCTTT. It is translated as CASSPKPGGRWNTEAFF.

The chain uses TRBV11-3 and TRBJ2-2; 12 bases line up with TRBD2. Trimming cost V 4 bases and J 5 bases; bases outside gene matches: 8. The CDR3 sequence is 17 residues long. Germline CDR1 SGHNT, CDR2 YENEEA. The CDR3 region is CASSSSPTSGRTGELFF. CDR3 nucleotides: TGTGCCAGCAGCTCGAGCCCGACTAGCGGGAGAACCGGGGAGCTGTTTTTT.

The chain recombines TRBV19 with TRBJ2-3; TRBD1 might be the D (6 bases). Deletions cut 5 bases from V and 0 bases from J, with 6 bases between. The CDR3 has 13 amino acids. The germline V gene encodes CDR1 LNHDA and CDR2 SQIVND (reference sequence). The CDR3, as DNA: TGTGCCAGTAGTGGACAGAGCACAGATACGCAGTATTTT. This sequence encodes CASSGQSTDTQYF.

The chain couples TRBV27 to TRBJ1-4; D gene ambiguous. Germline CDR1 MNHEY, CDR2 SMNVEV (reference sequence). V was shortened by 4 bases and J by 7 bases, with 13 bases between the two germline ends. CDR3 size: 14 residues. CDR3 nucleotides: TGTGCCAGCAGTTGGGGAGGGAGCGGTGAAAAACTGTTTTTT. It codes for CASSWGGSGEKLFF. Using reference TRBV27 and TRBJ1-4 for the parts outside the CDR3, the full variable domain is EAQVTQNPRYLITVTGKKLTVTCSQNMNHEYMSWYRQDPGLGLRQIYYSMNVEVTDKGDVPEGYKVSRKEKRNFPLILESPSPNQTSLYFCASSWGGSGEKLFFGSGTQLSVL.

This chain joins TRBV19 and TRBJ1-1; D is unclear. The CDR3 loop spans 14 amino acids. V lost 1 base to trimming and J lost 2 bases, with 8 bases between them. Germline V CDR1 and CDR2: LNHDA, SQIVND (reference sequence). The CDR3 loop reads CASSIGGSNTEAFF. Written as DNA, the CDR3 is TGTGCCAGTAGTATAGGTGGGTCTAACACTGAAGCTTTCTTT.

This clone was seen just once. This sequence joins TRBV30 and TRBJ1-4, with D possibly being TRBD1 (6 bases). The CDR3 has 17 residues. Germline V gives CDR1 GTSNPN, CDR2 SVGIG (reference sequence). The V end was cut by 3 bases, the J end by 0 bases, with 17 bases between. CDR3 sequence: CAWRGIGTRATNEKLFF. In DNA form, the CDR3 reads TGTGCCTGGAGAGGGATTGGGACAAGGGCAACTAATGAAAAACTGTTTTTT.

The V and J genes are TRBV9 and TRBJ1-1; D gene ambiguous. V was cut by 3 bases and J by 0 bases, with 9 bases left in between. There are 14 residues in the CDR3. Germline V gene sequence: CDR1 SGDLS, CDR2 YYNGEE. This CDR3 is CASSGGNLNTEAFF. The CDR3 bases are TGTGCCAGCAGCGGTGGGAACCTGAACACTGAAGCTTTCTTT.

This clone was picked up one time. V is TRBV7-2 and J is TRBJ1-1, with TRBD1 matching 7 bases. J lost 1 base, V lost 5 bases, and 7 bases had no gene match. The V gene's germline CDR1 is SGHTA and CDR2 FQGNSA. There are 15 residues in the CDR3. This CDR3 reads CASSLTGVRNTEAFF. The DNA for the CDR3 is TGTGCCAGCAGCCTTACAGGGGTCCGGAACACTGAAGCTTTCTTT.

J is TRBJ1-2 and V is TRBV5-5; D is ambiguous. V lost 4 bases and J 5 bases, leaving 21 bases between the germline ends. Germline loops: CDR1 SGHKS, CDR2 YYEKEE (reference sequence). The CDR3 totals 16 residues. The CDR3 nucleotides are TGTGCCAGCAGCCTAACAAGGGAAGGTCAGGTATATGGCTACACCTTC. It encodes CASSLTREGQVYGYTF. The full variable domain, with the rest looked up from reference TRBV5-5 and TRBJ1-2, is DAGVTQSPTHLIKTRGQQVTLRCSPISGHKSVSWYQQVLGQGPQFIFQYYEKEERGRGNFPDRFSARQFPNYSSELNVNALLLGDSALYLCASSLTREGQVYGYTFGSGTRLTVV.

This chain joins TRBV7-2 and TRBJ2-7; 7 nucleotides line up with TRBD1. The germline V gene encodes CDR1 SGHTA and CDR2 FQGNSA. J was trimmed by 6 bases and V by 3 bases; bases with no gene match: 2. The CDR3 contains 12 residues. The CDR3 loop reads CASSFSGGEQYF. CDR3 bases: TGTGCCAGCAGCTTTTCAGGGGGCGAGCAGTACTTC.

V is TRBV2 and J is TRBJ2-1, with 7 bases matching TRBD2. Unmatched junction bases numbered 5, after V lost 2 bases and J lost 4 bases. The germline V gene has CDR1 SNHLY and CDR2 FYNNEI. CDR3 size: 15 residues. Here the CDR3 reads CASSELGGRYNEQFF. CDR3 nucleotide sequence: TGTGCCAGCAGTGAATTAGGCGGGAGATACAATGAGCAGTTCTTC.

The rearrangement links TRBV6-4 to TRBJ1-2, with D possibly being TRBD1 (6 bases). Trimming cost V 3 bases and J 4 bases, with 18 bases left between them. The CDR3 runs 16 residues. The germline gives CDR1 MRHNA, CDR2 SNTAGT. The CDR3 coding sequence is TGTGCCAGCAGTGAGGTGCCGGGGGCAGAACCCTATGGCTACACCTTC. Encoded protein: CASSEVPGAEPYGYTF.

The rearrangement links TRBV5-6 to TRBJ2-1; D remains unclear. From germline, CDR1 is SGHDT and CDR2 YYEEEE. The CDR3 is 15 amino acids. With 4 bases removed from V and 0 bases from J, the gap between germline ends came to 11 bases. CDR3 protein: CASSKRQSSYNEQFF. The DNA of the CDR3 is TGTGCCAGCAGCAAGAGACAAAGCTCCTACAATGAGCAGTTCTTC.

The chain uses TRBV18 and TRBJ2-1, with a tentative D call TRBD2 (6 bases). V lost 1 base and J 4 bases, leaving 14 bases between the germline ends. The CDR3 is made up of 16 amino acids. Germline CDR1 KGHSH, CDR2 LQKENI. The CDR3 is CASSPRSSETYNEQFF. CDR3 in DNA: TGTGCCAGCTCACCACGGTCTAGCGAAACGTACAATGAGCAGTTCTTC.

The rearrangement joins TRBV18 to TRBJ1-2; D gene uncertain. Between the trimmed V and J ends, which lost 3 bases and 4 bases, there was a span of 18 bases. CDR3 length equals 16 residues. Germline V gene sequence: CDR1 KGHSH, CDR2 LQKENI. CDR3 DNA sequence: TGTGCCAGCTCACCTGTACCTACCGGATCCCGCTATGGCTACACCTTC. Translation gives CASSPVPTGSRYGYTF.

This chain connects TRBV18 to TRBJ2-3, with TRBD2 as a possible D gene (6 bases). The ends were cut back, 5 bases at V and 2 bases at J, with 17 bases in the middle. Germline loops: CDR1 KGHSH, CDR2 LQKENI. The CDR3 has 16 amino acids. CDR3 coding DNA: TGTGCCAGCTCAGAACTAGCCGGCCCCTCCACAGATACGCAGTATTTT. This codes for CASSELAGPSTDTQYF.

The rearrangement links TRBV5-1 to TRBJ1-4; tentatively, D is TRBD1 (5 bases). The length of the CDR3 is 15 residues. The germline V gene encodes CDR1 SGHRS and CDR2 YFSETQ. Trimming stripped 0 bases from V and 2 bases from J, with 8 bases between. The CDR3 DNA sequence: TGCGCCAGCAGCTTGGGCGGGGCGACTAATGAAAAACTGTTTTTT. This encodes CASSLGGATNEKLFF.

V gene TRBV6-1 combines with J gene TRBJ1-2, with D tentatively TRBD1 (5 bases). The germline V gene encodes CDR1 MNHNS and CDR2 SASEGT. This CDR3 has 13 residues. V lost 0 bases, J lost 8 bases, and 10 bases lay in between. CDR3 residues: CASSEARAGGYTF. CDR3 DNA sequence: TGTGCCAGCAGTGAAGCGCGGGCAGGGGGCTACACCTTC.

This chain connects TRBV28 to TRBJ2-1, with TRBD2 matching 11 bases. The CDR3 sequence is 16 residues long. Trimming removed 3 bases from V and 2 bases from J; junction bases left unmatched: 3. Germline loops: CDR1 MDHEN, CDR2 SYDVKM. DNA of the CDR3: TGTGCCAGCAGTTTGGGACTAGCGGAACCCTACAATGAGCAGTTCTTC. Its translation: CASSLGLAEPYNEQFF.

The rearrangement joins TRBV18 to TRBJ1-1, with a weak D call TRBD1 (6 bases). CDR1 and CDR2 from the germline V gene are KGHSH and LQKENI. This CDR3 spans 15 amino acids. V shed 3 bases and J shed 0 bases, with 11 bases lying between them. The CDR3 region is CASSPRGAVNTEAFF. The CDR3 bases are TGTGCCAGCTCACCCAGGGGAGCAGTGAACACTGAAGCTTTCTTT.

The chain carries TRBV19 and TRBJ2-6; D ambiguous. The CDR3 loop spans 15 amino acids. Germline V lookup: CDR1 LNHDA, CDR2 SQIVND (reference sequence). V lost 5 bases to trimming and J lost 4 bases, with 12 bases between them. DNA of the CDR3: TGTGCCAGTAGTCCGAGAGTAGGAGGGGCCAACGTCCTGACTTTC. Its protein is CASSPRVGGANVLTF.

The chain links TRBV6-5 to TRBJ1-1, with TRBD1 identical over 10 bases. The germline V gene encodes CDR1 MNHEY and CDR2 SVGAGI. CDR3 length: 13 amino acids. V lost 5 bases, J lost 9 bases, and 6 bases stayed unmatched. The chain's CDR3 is CASSKATGGKAFF. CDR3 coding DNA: TGTGCCAGCAGTAAGGCGACAGGGGGCAAAGCTTTCTTT.

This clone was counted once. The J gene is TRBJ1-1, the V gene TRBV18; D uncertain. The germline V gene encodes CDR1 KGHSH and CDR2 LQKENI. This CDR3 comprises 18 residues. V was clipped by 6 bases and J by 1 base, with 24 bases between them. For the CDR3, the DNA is TGTGCCAGCTCCCCCACACTAATCGGGGTCTTCCCGAACACTGAAGCTTTCTTT. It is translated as CASSPTLIGVFPNTEAFF.

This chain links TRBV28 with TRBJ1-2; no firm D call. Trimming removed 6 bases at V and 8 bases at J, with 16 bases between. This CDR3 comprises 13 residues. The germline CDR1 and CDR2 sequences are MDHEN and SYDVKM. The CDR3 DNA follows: TGTGCCAGCAGCCTAAAAACAAGGGTAGGCTACACCTTC. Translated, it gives CASSLKTRVGYTF.

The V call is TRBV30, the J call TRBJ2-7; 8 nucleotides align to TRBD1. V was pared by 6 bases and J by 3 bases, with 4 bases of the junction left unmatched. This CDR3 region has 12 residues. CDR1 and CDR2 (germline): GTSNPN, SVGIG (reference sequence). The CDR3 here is CACGQGNYEQYF. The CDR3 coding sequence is TGTGCCTGTGGACAGGGAAACTACGAGCAGTACTTC.